Shown below are 10 T cell receptor beta chains from a single sample sequenced in a study of cytomegalovirus exposure and HLA in healthy donors. Researchers ran the PCR with 60 Vbeta and 13 Jbeta primers. Clones were read by immunoSEQ multiplex PCR, and TCRdb kept only the in-frame ones, dropping some. Seen here are about 97,000 clones, roughly 83% observed once, and the top ten hold approximately 3.3%. The sequencing input was PBMCs. These TCRs come from a male donor in good health and CMV-seropositive.

The chain employs TRBV6-5 and TRBJ1-6, with TRBD1 as a possible D gene (5 bases). The V end was cut by 7 bases, the J end by 9 bases, with 19 bases between. The V gene's germline CDR1 is MNHEY and CDR2 SVGAGI. The length of the CDR3 is 15 residues. The CDR3 DNA reads as TGTGCCAGCAATCCCGGAGGGGCCACGGGTTCACCCCTCCACTTT. The encoded protein is CASNPGGATGSPLHF.

This rearrangement joins TRBV18 to TRBJ1-5; 7 nucleotides agree with TRBD1. Unmatched junction bases numbered 6, after V lost 6 bases and J lost 4 bases. Germline lookup yields CDR1 KGHSH and CDR2 LQKENI. The CDR3 loop spans 14 amino acids. The CDR3 spells CASSPVRGNQPQHF. CDR3 in DNA: TGTGCCAGCTCCCCTGTCAGGGGGAATCAGCCCCAGCATTTT.

The J gene is TRBJ2-5, the V gene TRBV7-8, with 8 bases fitting TRBD1. CDR1 is SGHVS and CDR2 is FQNEAQ in the germline V gene. The CDR3 is made up of 13 amino acids. V dropped 5 bases and J dropped 4; count of bases not matched to a gene: 3. The CDR3 region is CASSVDRGETQYF. The CDR3 coding sequence is TGTGCCAGCAGCGTAGACAGGGGAGAGACCCAGTACTTC.

The sample holds one count of this clone. The genes are TRBV6-5 and TRBJ2-2, with 9 bases fitting TRBD1. The J segment lost 6 bases and the V segment lost 8 bases, leaving 7 bases of the junction unmatched. Germline V gene lookup returns CDR1 MNHEY and CDR2 SVGAGI. This CDR3 is built from 14 residues. CDR3 DNA: TGTGCCAGCGGAGGACAGGGGTATTCCGGGGAGCTGTTTTTT. Translation gives CASGGQGYSGELFF.

This sequence joins TRBV4-1 and TRBJ1-5; 7 bases line up with TRBD1. V shed 4 bases, J shed 5 bases, and the junction held 8 bases outside the gene matches. In germline, CDR1 is MGHRA, CDR2 YSYEKL. There are 15 residues in the CDR3. The CDR3 reads CASSPREQGDQPQHF. In DNA, the CDR3 is TGCGCCAGCAGCCCAAGGGAGCAGGGGGATCAGCCCCAGCATTTT.

This sequence joins TRBV30 and TRBJ2-3; 11 bases line up with TRBD2. The V gene end was trimmed by 5 bases and the J gene end by 5 bases; junction bases not matched to a gene: 0. Germline V gene lookup returns CDR1 GTSNPN and CDR2 SVGIG (reference sequence). The length of the CDR3 is 12 residues. CDR3 nucleotide sequence: TGTGCCTGGGGGACTAGCGGAGATACGCAGTATTTT. Encoded protein: CAWGTSGDTQYF.

This clone was picked up one time. The CDR3: CASSQDPRQGAISEEKLFF. CDR3 nucleotides: TGTGCCAGCAGCCAAGACCCCAGACAGGGGGCAATAAGTGAGGAAAAACTGTTTTTT. The J gene is TRBJ1-4, the V gene TRBV4-2; TRBD1 aligns across 10 bases. Germline values: CDR1 LGHNA, CDR2 YNFKEQ. V dropped 0 bases and J dropped 8; count of bases not matched to a gene: 15. The CDR3 length is 19 residues.

The chain carries TRBV14 and TRBJ2-2; TRBD2 aligns across 7 bases. The CDR3 has 15 residues. CDR1 is SGHDN, CDR2 FVKESK, per germline. V lost 4 bases, J lost 5 bases, and 7 bases stayed unmatched. CDR3 DNA: TGTGCCAGCAGCCTTCTGAGCGGGGCAACCGGGGAGCTGTTTTTT. It codes for CASSLLSGATGELFF.

V is TRBV2 and J is TRBJ1-2; 7 nucleotides agree with TRBD1. Germline V gene lookup returns CDR1 SNHLY and CDR2 FYNNEI. V lost 4 bases to trimming and J lost 0 bases; unmatched junction nucleotides: 2. The CDR3 is made up of 14 amino acids. The CDR3 is CASSGTGANYGYTF. CDR3 bases: TGTGCCAGCAGTGGTACAGGGGCTAACTATGGCTACACCTTC.

This sequence joins TRBV5-1 and TRBJ2-1; 9 nucleotides line up with TRBD2. The germline gives CDR1 SGHRS, CDR2 YFSETQ. After removal of 5 bases from V and 4 bases from J, the junction contained 7 bases not matched to a gene. The CDR3 spans 15 residues. The CDR3: CASSLRGGSYNEQFF. The CDR3 DNA reads TGCGCCAGCAGTCTGCGGGGGGGCTCTTACAATGAGCAGTTCTTC.